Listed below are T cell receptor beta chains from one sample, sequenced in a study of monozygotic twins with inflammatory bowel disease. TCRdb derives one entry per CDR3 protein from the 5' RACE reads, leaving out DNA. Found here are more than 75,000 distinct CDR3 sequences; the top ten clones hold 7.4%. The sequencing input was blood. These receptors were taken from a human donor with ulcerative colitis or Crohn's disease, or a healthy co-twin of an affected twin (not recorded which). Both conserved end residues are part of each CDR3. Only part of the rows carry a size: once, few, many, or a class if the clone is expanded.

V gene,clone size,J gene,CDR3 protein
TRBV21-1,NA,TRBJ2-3,CASSKALLRGDTQYF
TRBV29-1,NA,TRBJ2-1,CSGGQLNEQFF
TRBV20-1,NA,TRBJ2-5,CSASPDRVGRETQYF
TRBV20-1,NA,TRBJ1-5,CSARQINQPQHF
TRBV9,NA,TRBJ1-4,CASSPTSGTRNEKLFF
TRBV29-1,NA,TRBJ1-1,CSVVGDRDTEAFF
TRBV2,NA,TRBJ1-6,CASSEVGQGPSPLHF
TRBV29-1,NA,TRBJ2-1,CSVDVGVDYNEQFF
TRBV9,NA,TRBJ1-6,CASSGGLASSYNSPLHF
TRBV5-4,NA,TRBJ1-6,CASSADLSGRNSPLHF
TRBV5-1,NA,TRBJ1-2,CASSLEPGGYGYTF
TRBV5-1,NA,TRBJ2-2,CASSPQVIVPGELFF
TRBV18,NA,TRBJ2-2,CASSPRPTGELFF
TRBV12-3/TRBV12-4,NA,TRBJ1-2,CASSAGQGYGYTF
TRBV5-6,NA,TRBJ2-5,CASSLLLRAKETQYF
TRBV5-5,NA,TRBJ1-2,CASSWGGSGQYGYTF
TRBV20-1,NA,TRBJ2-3,CSAEGDRGINTQYF
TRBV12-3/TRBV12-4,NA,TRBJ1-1,CASSDRYTEAFF
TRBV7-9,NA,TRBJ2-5,CASSSLVSRGGWETQYF
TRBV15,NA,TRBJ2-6,CATSRGGAGANVLTF
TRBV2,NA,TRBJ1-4,CASSDEGRGKLFF
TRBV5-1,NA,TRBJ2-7,CASRSLLRGADEQYF
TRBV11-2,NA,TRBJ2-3,CASGWTSGGRDTQYF
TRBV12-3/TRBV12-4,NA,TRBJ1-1,CASSLGQARRTEAFF
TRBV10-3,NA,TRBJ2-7,CAAKDGTSGAGEQYF
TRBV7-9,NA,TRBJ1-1,CASRPTANTEAFF
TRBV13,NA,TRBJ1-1,CASSFGQGPNTEAFF
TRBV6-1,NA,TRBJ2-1,CASSGDSPDYNEQFF
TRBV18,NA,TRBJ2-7,CASSSDLKAYEQYF
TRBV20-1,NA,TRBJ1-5,CSAEYRPNQPQHF
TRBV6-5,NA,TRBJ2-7,CASSYSDSSYSYEQYF
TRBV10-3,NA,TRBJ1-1,CAISVSGQNTEAFF
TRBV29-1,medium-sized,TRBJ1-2,CSASQGGGNYGYTF
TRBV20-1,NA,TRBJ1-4,CSAPATSDAEKLFF
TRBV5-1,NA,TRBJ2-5,CASSLGDTQETQYF
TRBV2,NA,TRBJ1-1,CASSEVGRAMNTEAFF
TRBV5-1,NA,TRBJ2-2,CASSRAGLALNTGELFF
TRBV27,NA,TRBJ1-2,CASSLGGTSYGYTF
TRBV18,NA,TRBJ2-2,CASSPPGGINTGELFF
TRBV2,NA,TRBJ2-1,CASSDPGTYNEQFF
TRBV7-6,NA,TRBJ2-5,CASSPGLSTQETQYF
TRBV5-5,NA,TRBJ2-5,CASIPRRGEETQYF